These T cell receptor beta chains were read from a single sample in a study of technical replicates of blood from several donors. The method was immunoSEQ multiplex PCR; TCRdb's version includes in-frame clones alone and lacks a portion of them. The sample lists fewer than 100,000 clones; around 95% were seen once. Source material: T cells isolated from PBMCs. These receptors all stem from a human donor in good health. Both conserved end residues are part of each CDR3. A D gene is named only where the DNA matches it firmly. Clone size is not always given. Where it is, it says once, few, many or a class for expanded clones.

-	TRBV10-2	TRBJ2-7	few	CASSVQDTYEQYF	TGCGCCAGCAGTGTCCAGGACACCTACGAGCAGTACTTC
-	TRBV11-2	TRBJ1-2	-	CASSLGGRNNGYTF	TGTGCCAGCAGCTTAGGGGGGCGGAATAATGGCTACACCTTC
TRBD1	TRBV9	TRBJ2-2	-	CASSTRWTGDTGELFF	TGTGCCAGCAGCACCAGATGGACAGGGGACACCGGGGAGCTGTTTTTT
TRBD1	TRBV11-2	TRBJ2-7	-	CASSLFGTGSYEQYF	TGTGCCAGCAGCTTATTTGGGACAGGTTCCTACGAGCAGTACTTC
TRBD2	TRBV14	TRBJ2-3	-	CASSQIAGGADTQYF	TGTGCCAGCAGCCAAATAGCGGGGGGCGCAGATACGCAGTATTTT
TRBD2	TRBV7-8	TRBJ2-3	-	CASSSTAGTSSRDTQYF	TGTGCCAGCAGCTCTACCGCCGGGACTAGCAGTCGAGATACGCAGTATTTT
-	TRBV9	TRBJ1-1	-	CASSVVEGEAFF	TGTGCCAGCAGCGTAGTTGAGGGTGAAGCTTTCTTT
TRBD1	TRBV2	TRBJ1-1	once	CASSPTGGRNTEAFF	TGTGCCAGCAGTCCCACAGGGGGCAGGAACACTGAAGCTTTCTTT
-	TRBV5-1	TRBJ1-3	-	CASSLASGTGNTIYF	TGCGCCAGCAGCTTGGCCTCAGGGACTGGAAACACCATATATTTT
TRBD1	TRBV6-6	TRBJ1-1	-	CASSSGQGAFTEAFF	TGTGCCAGCAGTTCCGGACAGGGGGCTTTCACTGAAGCTTTCTTT
-	TRBV28	TRBJ2-1	-	CASSFLGGGSNEQFF	TGTGCCAGCAGTTTCTTAGGGGGGGGGTCCAATGAGCAGTTCTTC
TRBD2	TRBV9	TRBJ2-1	once	CASSVSGGVSNEQFF	TGTGCCAGCAGCGTGAGCGGGGGGGTTTCCAATGAGCAGTTCTTC
-	TRBV7-8	TRBJ1-3	-	CASSSTWGFGNTIYF	TGTGCCAGCAGTTCAACATGGGGCTTCGGAAACACCATATATTTT
-	TRBV12-2	TRBJ1-1	-	CASRLTSGSPTEAFF	TGTGCAAGTCGCTTAACCTCCGGGAGCCCCACTGAAGCTTTCTTT
TRBD2	TRBV29-1	TRBJ2-3	-	CSLHGLAGGPGTDTQYF	TGCAGCCTCCACGGACTAGCGGGGGGGCCAGGCACAGATACGCAGTATTTT
TRBD1	TRBV4-1	TRBJ1-2	-	CASRGRDSQFYGYTF	TGCGCCAGCAGGGGTAGGGACAGCCAGTTCTATGGCTACACCTTC
-	TRBV6-1	TRBJ1-5	-	CASSEWGGGSNQPQHF	TGTGCCAGCAGTGAATGGGGCGGGGGATCAAATCAGCCCCAGCATTTT
-	TRBV25-1	TRBJ1-1	few	CASSNGQTNTEAFF	TGTGCCAGCAGTAATGGACAGACGAACACTGAAGCTTTCTTT
TRBD2	TRBV9	TRBJ2-7	-	CASSALRTSVNF	TGTGCCAGCAGCGCCCTACGGACTAGCGTGAACTTC
TRBD2	TRBV6-6	TRBJ2-7	-	CASSSRPGGEGEQYF	TGTGCCAGCAGCAGCCGGCCGGGGGGAGAGGGAGAGCAGTACTTC
-	TRBV29-1	TRBJ1-2	-	CSVEDADRTIRGGDGYTF	TGCAGCGTTGAAGATGCGGACAGAACCATCCGCGGTGGAGACGGCTACACCTTC
TRBD1	TRBV18	TRBJ2-7	-	CASSRRDRASEQYF	TGTGCCAGCTCACGGAGGGACAGGGCAAGCGAGCAGTACTTC
TRBD1	TRBV29-1	TRBJ1-4	few	CSVESLGQGEDEKLFF	TGCAGCGTTGAGAGTTTGGGACAGGGGGAGGATGAAAAACTGTTTTTT
TRBD1	TRBV7-9	TRBJ1-3	-	CASSSRTDTGGSGNTIYF	TGTGCCAGCAGCTCTAGAACTGATACAGGGGGCTCTGGAAACACCATATATTTT
-	TRBV7-9	TRBJ2-1	-	CASSLAGLNEQFF	TGTGCCAGCAGCTTAGCGGGGCTGAATGAGCAGTTCTTC
TRBD1	TRBV7-3	TRBJ1-2	-	CASSHTTGSGYTF	TGTGCCAGCAGCCATACGACAGGGTCTGGCTACACCTTC
-	TRBV19	TRBJ1-4	-	CATTEDRGWTNEKLFF	TGTGCCACTACTGAGGACCGCGGGTGGACTAATGAAAAACTGTTTTTT
-	TRBV9	TRBJ2-1	-	CASSEAAYNEQFF	TGTGCCAGCAGCGAAGCGGCGTACAATGAGCAGTTCTTC
-	TRBV27	TRBJ1-5	-	CASSVVGTYSNQPQHF	TGTGCCAGCAGTGTGGTCGGGACATATAGCAATCAGCCCCAGCATTTT
TRBD2	TRBV10-1	TRBJ2-1	-	CASGGGYNEQFF	TGCGCCAGCGGGGGGGGTTACAATGAGCAGTTCTTC
-	TRBV18	TRBJ2-7	-	CASSPGAYEQYF	TGTGCCAGCTCACCCGGGGCCTACGAGCAGTACTTC
-	TRBV5-1	TRBJ1-3	-	CASSESSSGNTIYF	TGCGCCAGCAGCGAATCCAGCTCTGGAAACACCATATATTTT
TRBD2	TRBV5-1	TRBJ2-7	-	CASSLALTSGGYEQYF	TGCGCCAGCAGCTTGGCCCTGACTAGCGGGGGCTACGAGCAGTACTTC
-	TRBV7-9	TRBJ2-3	-	CASSLPIVDTQYF	TGTGCCAGCAGCTTACCGATAGTAGATACGCAGTATTTT
TRBD1	TRBV10-2	TRBJ2-7	-	CASTYTQGALQYF	TGCGCCAGCACCTATACTCAGGGGGCCTTGCAGTACTTC
-	TRBV7-9	TRBJ1-1	few	CASSLAWEGNTEAFF	TGTGCCAGCAGCTTAGCGTGGGAGGGGAACACTGAAGCTTTCTTT
-	TRBV13	TRBJ1-1	-	CASSSREGGREAFF	TGTGCCAGCAGCTCCCGGGAGGGCGGTCGCGAAGCTTTCTTT
TRBD2	TRBV11-3	TRBJ2-5	-	CASSDSWGLAEETQYF	TGTGCCAGCAGCGATAGTTGGGGACTAGCGGAAGAGACCCAGTACTTC
TRBD1	TRBV14	TRBJ2-1	-	CASSRGQGGNEQFF	TGTGCCAGCAGCCGGGGACAGGGTGGCAATGAGCAGTTCTTC
-	TRBV6-1	TRBJ1-2	-	CASLLDSNYGYTF	TGTGCCAGCCTCTTGGACAGTAACTATGGCTACACCTTC
-	TRBV19	TRBJ1-5	-	CASSIGGKTMQPQHF	TGTGCCAGTAGTATTGGAGGAAAAACTATGCAGCCCCAGCATTTT